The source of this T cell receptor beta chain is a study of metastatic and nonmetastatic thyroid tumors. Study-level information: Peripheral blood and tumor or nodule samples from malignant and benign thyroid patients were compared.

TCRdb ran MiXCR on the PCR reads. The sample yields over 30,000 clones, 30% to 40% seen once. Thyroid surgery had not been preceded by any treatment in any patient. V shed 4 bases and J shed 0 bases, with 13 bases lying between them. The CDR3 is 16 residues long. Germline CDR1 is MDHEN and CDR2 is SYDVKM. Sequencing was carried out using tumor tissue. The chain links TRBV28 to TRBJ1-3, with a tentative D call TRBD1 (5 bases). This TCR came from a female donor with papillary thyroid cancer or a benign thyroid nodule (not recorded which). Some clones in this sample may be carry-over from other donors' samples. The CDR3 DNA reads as TGTGCCAGCAGTTCTCTGGGACCGAACTCTGGAAACACCATATATTTT. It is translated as CASSSLGPNSGNTIYF.